The next 10 T cell receptor beta chains were all read from a single sample in a study of CD8 T cells in ankylosing spondylitis. A single record per CDR3 protein comes from TCRdb applying MiXCR to the 5' RACE reads. The sample carries some 250,000 distinct CDR3 sequences, under 30% recorded once. Sequencing was performed on blood, either unsorted or a sorted T cell fraction (not recorded which). The receptors shown here come from a male donor with ankylosing spondylitis or in good health (not recorded which).

This clonotype was seen at least ten times. The V and J genes are TRBV5-6 and TRBJ2-5, with 7 positions matching TRBD2. CDR1 is SGHDT and CDR2 is YYEEEE in the germline V gene. Losses at the gene ends were 4 bases for V and 1 base for J; bases not matched to a gene: 10. The CDR3 length is 16 residues. The CDR3 protein is CASSGLGTASQETQYF. Here the CDR3 DNA reads TGTGCCAGCAGCGGACTAGGGACCGCCTCCCAAGAGACCCAGTACTTC.

There are many counts of this clonotype. The chain joins TRBV20-1 to TRBJ2-5; 8 bases are shared with TRBD2. CDR3 length: 13 amino acids. Germline values: CDR1 DFQATT, CDR2 SNEGSKA (reference sequence). The V gene end was trimmed by 1 base and the J gene end by 7 bases; junction bases not matched to a gene: 5. CDR3 sequence: CSARVGGVGTQYF. Written as DNA, the CDR3 is TGCAGTGCTAGAGTCGGGGGGGTAGGGACCCAGTACTTC.

V is TRBV12-3 or TRBV12-4 and J is TRBJ1-2; D ambiguous. With 6 bases removed from V and 8 bases from J, the gap between germline ends came to 10 bases. This CDR3 has 11 amino acids. The chain's CDR3 is CASRAIEGYTF. CDR3 nucleotides: TGTGCCAGCAGGGCCATCGAGGGCTACACCTTC.

This clonotype was counted only a few times. The V gene is TRBV29-1, the J gene TRBJ2-1; maybe TRBD2 (6 bases). Trimming cost V 6 bases and J 3 bases, with 12 bases left between them. Germline V CDR1 and CDR2: SQVTM, ANQGSEA. CDR3 length: 13 residues. The CDR3 nucleotides are TGCAGCGTGTACGGGACTGACTACAATGAGCAGTTCTTC. Amino acid sequence: CSVYGTDYNEQFF.

This clonotype was detected a few times. The J gene is TRBJ1-1, the V gene TRBV20-1; D gene uncertain. Germline values: CDR1 DFQATT, CDR2 SNEGSKA (reference sequence). V dropped 0 bases and J dropped 4 bases, with 15 bases sitting between them. The CDR3 length is 15 residues. The CDR3: CSARDSGSPSTEAFF. DNA of the CDR3: TGCAGTGCTAGAGACTCTGGTAGCCCCAGCACTGAAGCTTTCTTT.

This clonotype was recorded many times. The CDR3 DNA follows: TGTGCCAGCGACACCAGAGGCAGGGGGCCAAACACTGAAGCTTTCTTT. This sequence encodes CASDTRGRGPNTEAFF. The chain joins TRBV28 to TRBJ1-1; 8 bases are a match to TRBD1. Trimming cost V 8 bases and J 2 bases; bases outside gene matches: 13. The CDR3 totals 16 residues. Germline V lookup: CDR1 MDHEN, CDR2 SYDVKM.

V and J are TRBV5-6 and TRBJ2-1, with D possibly called TRBD1 or TRBD2 (6 bases each). The germline V gene encodes CDR1 SGHDT and CDR2 YYEEEE. The V end lost 4 bases, the J end lost 3 bases, and 17 bases lay between the germline ends. The CDR3 is 16 amino acids. CDR3 in DNA: TGTGCCAGCAGCCTCACCTGGGGGGCCGTCTACAATGAGCAGTTCTTC. It is translated as CASSLTWGAVYNEQFF.

This clonotype was found many times. The gene calls are TRBV20-1 and TRBJ2-3, with TRBD2 matching 11 bases. The CDR3 is 16 residues long. Germline V gene sequence: CDR1 DFQATT, CDR2 SNEGSKA (reference sequence). J gave up 3 bases and V 2 bases, and 7 bases lay outside the gene matches. This chain's CDR3 is CSARLAGGGRTDTQYF. The DNA of the CDR3 is TGCAGTGCTAGACTAGCGGGGGGCGGGAGGACAGATACGCAGTATTTT.

This rearrangement joins TRBV6-1 to TRBJ1-5; weak D call: TRBD1 (6 bases). Germline V lookup: CDR1 MNHNS, CDR2 SASEGT. V was cut by 6 bases and J by 7 bases, with 16 bases left in between. The CDR3 is 14 amino acids. CDR3 sequence: CASSVWGARQPQHF. The CDR3 region has the DNA TGTGCCAGCAGCGTGTGGGGGGCCCGGCAGCCCCAGCATTTT.

The chain links TRBV29-1 to TRBJ2-7; 7 bases are a match to TRBD2. The germline V gene encodes CDR1 SQVTM and CDR2 ANQGSEA. CDR3 length equals 15 residues. The V and J ends lost 4 bases and 3 bases, in that order; junction bases with no gene match: 12. The CDR3 loop is CSVVNRLAENYEQYF. The CDR3 DNA is TGCAGCGTTGTGAATCGGCTAGCGGAGAACTACGAGCAGTACTTC.